This T cell receptor beta chain was profiled in a study of neurological immune-mediated disorders. Findings of the study overall: Across subjects, no CDR3 amino acid sequence appeared in expanded clones of more than one subject, a finding that suggested private repertoires in all groups. The multiple sclerosis repertoire cluster had no clinical or MRI correlate.

This clonotype was detected ten times or more. Antigen unknown. Specified time point: longitudinal time-point 3. Unsorted libraries were prepared from 2 million PBMCs held at -80 C. TCRdb fed the 5' RACE reads into MiXCR, producing one record per CDR3 protein. The sample lists some 80,000 distinct CDR3 sequences, around 4.7% seen once, with around 5% in the top ten. The CDR3 consists of 13 residues. The V gene's germline CDR1 is SGHRS and CDR2 YFSETQ. The J segment lost 5 bases and the V segment lost 9 bases, leaving 5 bases of the junction unmatched. Sequencing used PBMCs. This clonotype was sampled from a woman aged 60-70 years with multiple sclerosis. This chain links TRBV5-1 with TRBJ2-3; 11 bases are a match to TRBD1. CDR3 bases: TGCGCCATCGGACAGGGGGCAGGAGATACGCAGTATTTT. It specifies CAIGQGAGDTQYF.